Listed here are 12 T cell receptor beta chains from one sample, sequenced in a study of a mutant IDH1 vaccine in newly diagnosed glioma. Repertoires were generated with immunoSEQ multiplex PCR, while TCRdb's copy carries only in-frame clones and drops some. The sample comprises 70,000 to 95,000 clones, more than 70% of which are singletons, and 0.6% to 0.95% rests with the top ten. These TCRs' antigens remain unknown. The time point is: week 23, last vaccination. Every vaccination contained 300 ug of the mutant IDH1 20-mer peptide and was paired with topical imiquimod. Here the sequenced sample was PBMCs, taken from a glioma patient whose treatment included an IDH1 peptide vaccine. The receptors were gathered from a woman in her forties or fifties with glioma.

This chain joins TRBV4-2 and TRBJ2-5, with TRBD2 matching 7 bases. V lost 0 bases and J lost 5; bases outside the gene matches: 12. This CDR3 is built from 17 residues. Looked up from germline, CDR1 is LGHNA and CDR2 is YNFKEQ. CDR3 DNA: TGTGCCAGCAGCCAAGAAGGTCCCGGGAGGCGGGGGGAGACCCAGTACTTC. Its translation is CASSQEGPGRRGETQYF.

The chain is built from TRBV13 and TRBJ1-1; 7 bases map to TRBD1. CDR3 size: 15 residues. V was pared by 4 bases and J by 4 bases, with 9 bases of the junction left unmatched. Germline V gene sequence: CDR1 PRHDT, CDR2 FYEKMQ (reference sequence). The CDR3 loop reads CASSSTDRESTEAFF. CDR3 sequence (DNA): TGTGCCAGCAGCTCAACCGACAGGGAATCCACTGAAGCTTTCTTT.

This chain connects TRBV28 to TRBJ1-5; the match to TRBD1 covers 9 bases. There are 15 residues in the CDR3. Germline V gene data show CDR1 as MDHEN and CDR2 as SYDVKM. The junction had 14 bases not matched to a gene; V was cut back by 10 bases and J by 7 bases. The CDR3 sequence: CATKGRDRALQPQHF. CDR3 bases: TGTGCCACCAAAGGCCGGGACAGGGCTTTGCAGCCCCAGCATTTT.

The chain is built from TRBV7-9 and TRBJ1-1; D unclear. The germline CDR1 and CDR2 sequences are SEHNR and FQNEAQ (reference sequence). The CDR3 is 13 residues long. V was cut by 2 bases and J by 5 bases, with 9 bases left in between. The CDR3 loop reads CASSLMGNTEAFF. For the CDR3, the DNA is TGTGCCAGCAGCTTAATGGGGAATACTGAAGCTTTCTTT. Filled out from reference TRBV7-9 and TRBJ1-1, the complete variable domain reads DTGVSQNPRHKITKRGQNVTFRCDPISEHNRLYWYRQTLGQGPEFLTYFQNEAQLEKSRLLSDRFSAERPKGSFSTLEIQRTEQGDSAMYLCASSLMGNTEAFFGQGTRLTVV.

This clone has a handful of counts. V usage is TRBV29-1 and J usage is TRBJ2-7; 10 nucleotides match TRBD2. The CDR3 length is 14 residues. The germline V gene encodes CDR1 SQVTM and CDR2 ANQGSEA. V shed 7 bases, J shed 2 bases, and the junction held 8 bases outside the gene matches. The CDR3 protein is CSAMGSGRTYEQYF. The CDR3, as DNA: TGCAGCGCCATGGGTAGCGGGAGGACCTACGAGCAGTACTTC.

The CDR3 here is CASSQGFRQFYNSPLHF. The CDR3 DNA is TGTGCCAGCAGCCAAGGATTTCGACAGTTCTATAATTCACCCCTCCACTTT. The genes are TRBV14 and TRBJ1-6; D is possibly TRBD1 (5 bases). The V gene's germline CDR1 is SGHDN and CDR2 FVKESK. V gave up 1 base and J gave up 3 bases, with 13 bases separating them. The CDR3 is made up of 17 amino acids.

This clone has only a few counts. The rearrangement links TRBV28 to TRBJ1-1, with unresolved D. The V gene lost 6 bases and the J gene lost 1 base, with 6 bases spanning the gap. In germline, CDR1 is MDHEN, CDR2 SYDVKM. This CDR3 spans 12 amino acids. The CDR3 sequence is CASRWTNTEAFF. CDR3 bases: TGTGCCAGCAGGTGGACGAACACTGAAGCTTTCTTT.

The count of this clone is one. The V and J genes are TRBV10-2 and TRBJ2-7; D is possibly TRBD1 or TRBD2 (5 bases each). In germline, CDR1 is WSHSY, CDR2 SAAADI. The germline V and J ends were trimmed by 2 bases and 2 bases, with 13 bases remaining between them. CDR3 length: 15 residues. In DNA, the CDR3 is TGCGCCAGCAGTGAGGGGGCCTCCGGGGCCTACGAGCAGTACTTC. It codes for CASSEGASGAYEQYF.

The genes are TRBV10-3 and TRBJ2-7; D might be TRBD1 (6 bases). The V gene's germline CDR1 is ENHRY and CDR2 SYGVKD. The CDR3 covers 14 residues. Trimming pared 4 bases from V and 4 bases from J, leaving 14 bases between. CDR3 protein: CAISGQDKRYEQYF. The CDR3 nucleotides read TGTGCCATCAGTGGACAGGATAAAAGGTACGAGCAGTACTTC.

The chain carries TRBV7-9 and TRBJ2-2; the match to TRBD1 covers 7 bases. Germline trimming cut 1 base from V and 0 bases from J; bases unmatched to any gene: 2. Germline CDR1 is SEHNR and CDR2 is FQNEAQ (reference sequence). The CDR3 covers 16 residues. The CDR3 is CASSLDQGANTGELFF. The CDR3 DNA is TGTGCCAGCAGCTTAGATCAGGGGGCGAACACCGGGGAGCTGTTTTTT.

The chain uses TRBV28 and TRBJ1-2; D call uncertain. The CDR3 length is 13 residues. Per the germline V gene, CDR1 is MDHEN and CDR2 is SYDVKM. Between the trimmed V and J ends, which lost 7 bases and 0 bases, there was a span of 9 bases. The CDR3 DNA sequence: TGTGCCAGCACCCCAGGCTCTAACTATGGCTACACCTTC. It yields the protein CASTPGSNYGYTF.

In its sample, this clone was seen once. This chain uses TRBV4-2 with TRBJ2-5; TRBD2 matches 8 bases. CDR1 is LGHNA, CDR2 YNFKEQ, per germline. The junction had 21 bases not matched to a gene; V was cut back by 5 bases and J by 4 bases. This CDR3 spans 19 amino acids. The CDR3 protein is CASSRSQSLAGTGGETQYF. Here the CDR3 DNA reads TGTGCCAGCAGCAGAAGCCAGTCCTTAGCGGGAACTGGGGGAGAGACCCAGTACTTC.